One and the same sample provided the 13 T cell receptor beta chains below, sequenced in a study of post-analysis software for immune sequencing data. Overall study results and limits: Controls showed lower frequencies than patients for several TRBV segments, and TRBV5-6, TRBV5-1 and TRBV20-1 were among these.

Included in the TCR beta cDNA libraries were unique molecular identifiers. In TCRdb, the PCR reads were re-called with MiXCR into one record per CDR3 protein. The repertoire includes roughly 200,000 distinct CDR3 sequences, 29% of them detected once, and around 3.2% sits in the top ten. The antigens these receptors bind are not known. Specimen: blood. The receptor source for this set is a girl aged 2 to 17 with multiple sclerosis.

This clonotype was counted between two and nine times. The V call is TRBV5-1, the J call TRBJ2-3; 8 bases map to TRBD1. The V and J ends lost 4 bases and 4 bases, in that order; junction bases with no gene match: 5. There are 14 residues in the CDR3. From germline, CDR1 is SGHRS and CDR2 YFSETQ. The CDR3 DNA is TGCGCCAGCAGCCGGACAGGGAGGTCAGATACGCAGTATTTT. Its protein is CASSRTGRSDTQYF.

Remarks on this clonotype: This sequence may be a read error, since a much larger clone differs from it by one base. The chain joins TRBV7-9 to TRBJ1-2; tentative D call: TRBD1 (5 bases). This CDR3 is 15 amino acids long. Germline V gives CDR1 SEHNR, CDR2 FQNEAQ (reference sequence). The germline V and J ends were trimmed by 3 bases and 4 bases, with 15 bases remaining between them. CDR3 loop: CASSLVEGHGYGYTF. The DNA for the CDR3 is TGTGCCAGCAGCTTGGTGGAGGGGCATGGCTATGGCTACACCTTC.

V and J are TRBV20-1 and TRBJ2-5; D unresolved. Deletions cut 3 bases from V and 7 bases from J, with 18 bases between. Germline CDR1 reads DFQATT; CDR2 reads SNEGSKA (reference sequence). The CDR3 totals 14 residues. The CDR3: CSARGGQARRTQYF. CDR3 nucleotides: TGCAGTGCTAGGGGTGGGCAGGCCCGCCGGACCCAGTACTTC.

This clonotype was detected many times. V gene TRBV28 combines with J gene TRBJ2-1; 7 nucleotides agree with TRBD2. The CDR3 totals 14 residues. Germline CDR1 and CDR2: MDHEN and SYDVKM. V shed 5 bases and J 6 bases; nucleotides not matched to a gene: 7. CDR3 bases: TGTGCCAGCAGTCCCTGGGGGGGTAGCAATGAGCAGTTCTTC. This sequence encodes CASSPWGGSNEQFF.

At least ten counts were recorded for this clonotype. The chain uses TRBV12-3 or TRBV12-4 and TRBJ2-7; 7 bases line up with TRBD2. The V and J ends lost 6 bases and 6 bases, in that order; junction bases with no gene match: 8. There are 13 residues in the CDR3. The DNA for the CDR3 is TGTGCCAGCAGCCCAGCCTGGGGGGGCGAGCAGTACTTC. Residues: CASSPAWGGEQYF.

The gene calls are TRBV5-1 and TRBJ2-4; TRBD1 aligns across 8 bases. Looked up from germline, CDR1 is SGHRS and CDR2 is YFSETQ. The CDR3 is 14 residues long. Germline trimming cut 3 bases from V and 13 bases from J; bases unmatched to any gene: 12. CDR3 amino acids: CASSSRTGFHGQYF. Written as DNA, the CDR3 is TGCGCCAGCAGCTCACGGACAGGGTTCCACGGGCAGTACTTC. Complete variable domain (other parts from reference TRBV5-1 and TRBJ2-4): KAGVTQTPRYLIKTRGQQVTLSCSPISGHRSVSWYQQTPGQGLQFLFEYFSETQRNKGNFPGRFSGRQFSNSRSEMNVSTLELGDSALYLCASSSRTGFHGQYFGAGTRLSVL.

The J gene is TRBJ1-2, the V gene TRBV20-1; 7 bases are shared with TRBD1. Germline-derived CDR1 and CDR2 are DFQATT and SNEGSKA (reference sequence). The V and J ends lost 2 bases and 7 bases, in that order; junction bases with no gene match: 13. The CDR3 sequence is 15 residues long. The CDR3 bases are TGCAGTGCTAGACCACAGACAGGGATTGTTCCTGGCTACACCTTC. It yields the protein CSARPQTGIVPGYTF.

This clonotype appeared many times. This chain's CDR3 is CASSFNGGGAGETQYF. In DNA, the CDR3 is TGTGCCAGCAGTTTCAACGGAGGGGGCGCAGGAGAGACCCAGTACTTC. This chain joins TRBV12-3 or TRBV12-4 and TRBJ2-5; tentatively, D is TRBD1 (7 bases). Between the trimmed V and J ends, which lost 3 bases and 4 bases, there was a span of 18 bases. The CDR3 runs 16 residues.

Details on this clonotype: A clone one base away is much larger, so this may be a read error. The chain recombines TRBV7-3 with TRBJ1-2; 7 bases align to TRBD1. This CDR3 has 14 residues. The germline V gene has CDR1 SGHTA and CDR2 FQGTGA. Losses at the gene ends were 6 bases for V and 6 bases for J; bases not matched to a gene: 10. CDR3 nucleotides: TGTGCCAGCAGGGGAGGGAGCAGGGGGGATGGCTACACCTTC. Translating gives CASRGGSRGDGYTF.

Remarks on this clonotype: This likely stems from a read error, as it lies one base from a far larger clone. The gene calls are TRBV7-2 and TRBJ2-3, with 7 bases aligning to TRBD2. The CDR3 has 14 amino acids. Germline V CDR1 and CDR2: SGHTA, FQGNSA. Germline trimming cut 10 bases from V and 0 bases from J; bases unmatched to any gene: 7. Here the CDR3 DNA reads TGTGCCAACAGTCTAGCGGCTAGCACAGATACGCAGTATTTT. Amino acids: CANSLAASTDTQYF.

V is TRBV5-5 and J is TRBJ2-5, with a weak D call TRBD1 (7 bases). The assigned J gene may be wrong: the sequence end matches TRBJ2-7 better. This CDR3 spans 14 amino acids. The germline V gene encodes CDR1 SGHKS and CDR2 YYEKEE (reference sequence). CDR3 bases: TGTGCCAGCGGCGGGACAGATGTCCTCCACGAGCAGTACTTC. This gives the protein CASGGTDVLHEQYF.

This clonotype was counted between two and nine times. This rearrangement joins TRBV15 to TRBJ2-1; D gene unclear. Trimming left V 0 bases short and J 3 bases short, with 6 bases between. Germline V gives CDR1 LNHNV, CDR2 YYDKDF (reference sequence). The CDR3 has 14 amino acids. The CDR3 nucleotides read TGTGCCACCAGCAGAGAACGCGTCTACAATGAGCAGTTCTTC. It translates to CATSRERVYNEQFF.

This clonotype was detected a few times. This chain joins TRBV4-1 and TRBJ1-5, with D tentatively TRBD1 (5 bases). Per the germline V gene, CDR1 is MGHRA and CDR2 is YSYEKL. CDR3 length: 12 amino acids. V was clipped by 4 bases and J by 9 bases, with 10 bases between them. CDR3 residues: CASSLRGGPQHF. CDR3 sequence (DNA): TGCGCCAGCAGCCTACGGGGGGGGCCCCAGCATTTT.